This paragraph covers one TCR beta chain sequence. Seattle patients were enrolled during active infection and followed longitudinally. The data stem from a study of blood T cell repertoires in COVID-19. Study-wide context: The samples span acute and convalescent COVID-19 from the United States, Italy and Spain. PBMCs, B-cell-depleted T cells, or T cells provided the cDNA or gDNA that made up the material.

In the original processing: Estimation of nucleated cell counts relied on the amplification of reference gene primers. TCRdb keeps only in-frame clones here, not all; method: immunoSEQ multiplex PCR. D and trimming were read from the DNA, whereas the V and J calls and clone size are those reported in that table. The sample records about 50,000 clones, 87% being singletons. CDR3 length equals 16 residues. Germline V lookup: CDR1 LNHDA, CDR2 SQIVND (reference sequence). V shed 2 bases, J shed 4 bases, and the junction held 8 bases outside the gene matches. The J gene is TRBJ2-1, the V gene TRBV19; 7 bases agree with TRBD2. This TCR came from a woman over 75 with COVID-19, enrolled during active disease. Sequences were obtained from peripheral blood. In nucleotides, the CDR3 is TGTGCCAGTAGTATACATGGGCGGGGGACGTACAATGAGCAGTTCTTC. Its protein product is CASSIHGRGTYNEQFF.